This T cell receptor (beta chain) originates from a study of cytomegalovirus exposure and HLA in healthy donors. Study-wide points: Among donors in an Asian-associated ancestry cluster, a later analysis reportedly found fewer N-insertions than the roughly 700-donor mean.

Vbeta (60) and Jbeta (13) primers were used in the PCR. Assay used: immunoSEQ multiplex PCR; TCRdb lists only in-frame clones, some missing. The table lists around 200,000 clones, over 75% of them singletons. Germline V lookup: CDR1 SQVTM, CDR2 ANQGSEA. The CDR3 covers 17 residues. V shed 5 bases and J 10 bases; nucleotides not matched to a gene: 25. A note on this clone: As yet, its antigen is unknown.

This TCR derives from a woman aged 45-60 years in good health and CMV-seropositive. The V call is TRBV29-1, the J call TRBJ1-2; 7 nucleotides line up with TRBD1. Material for sequencing was PBMCs. The CDR3 loop is CSVFRLGKGAERGSYTF. The CDR3 region has the DNA TGCAGCGTTTTTAGGTTGGGAAAGGGGGCTGAGAGGGGGTCCTACACCTTC.